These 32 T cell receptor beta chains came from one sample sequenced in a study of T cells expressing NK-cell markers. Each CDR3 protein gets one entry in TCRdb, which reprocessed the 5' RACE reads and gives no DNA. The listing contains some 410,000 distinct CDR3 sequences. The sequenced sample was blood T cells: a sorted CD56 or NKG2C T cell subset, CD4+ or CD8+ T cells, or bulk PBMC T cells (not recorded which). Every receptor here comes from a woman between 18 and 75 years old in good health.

The CDR3: CASSPQAGGGRDTQYF. This chain connects TRBV12-3 or TRBV12-4 to TRBJ2-3; the TRBD2 assignment by TCRdb is unverifiable without DNA. The CDR3 spans 16 residues.

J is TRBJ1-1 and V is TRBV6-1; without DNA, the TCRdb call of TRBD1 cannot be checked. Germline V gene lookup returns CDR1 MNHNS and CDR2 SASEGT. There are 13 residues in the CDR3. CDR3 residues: CASNRALDTEAFF.

The CDR3 sequence is CASSVATSRTDTQYF. The chain joins TRBV9 to TRBJ2-3. Germline V lookup: CDR1 SGDLS, CDR2 YYNGEE. The CDR3 length is 15 residues.

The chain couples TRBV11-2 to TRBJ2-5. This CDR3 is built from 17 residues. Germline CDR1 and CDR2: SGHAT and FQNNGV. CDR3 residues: CASSLALVSTAQETQYF.

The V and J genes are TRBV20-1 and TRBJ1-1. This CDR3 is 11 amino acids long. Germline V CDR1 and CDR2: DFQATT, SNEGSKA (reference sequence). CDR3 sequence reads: CSLKETTEAFF.

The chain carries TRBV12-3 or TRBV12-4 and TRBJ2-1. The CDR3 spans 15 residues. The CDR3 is CASSLSIISSNEQFF.

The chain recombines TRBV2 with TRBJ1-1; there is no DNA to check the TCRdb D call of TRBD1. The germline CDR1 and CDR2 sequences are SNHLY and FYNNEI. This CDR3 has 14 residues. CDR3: CASSFNRGLREAFF.

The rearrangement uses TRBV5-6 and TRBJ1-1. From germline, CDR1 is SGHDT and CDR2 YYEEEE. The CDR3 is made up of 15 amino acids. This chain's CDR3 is CASSLQRLRGTEAFF.

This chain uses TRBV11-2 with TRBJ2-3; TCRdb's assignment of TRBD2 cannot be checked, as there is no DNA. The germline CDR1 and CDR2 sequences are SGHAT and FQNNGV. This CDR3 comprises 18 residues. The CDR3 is CASSQPGLAGTSTDTQYF.

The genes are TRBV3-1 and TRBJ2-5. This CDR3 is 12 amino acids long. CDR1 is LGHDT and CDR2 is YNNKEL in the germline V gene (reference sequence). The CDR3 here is CASSQAYRDPTF.

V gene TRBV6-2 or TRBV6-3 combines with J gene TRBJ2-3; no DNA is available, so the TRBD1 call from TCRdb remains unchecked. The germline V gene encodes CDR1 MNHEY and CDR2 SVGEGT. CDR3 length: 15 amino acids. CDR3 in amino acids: CASRRQTSRTDTQYF.

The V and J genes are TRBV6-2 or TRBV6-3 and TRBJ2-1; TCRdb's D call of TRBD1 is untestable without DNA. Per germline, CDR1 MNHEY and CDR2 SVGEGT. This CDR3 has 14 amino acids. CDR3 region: CASSPRGGHNEQFF.

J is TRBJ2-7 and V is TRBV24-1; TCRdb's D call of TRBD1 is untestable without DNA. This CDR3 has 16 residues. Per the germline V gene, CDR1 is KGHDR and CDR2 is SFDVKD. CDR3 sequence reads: CATSDAREFRDYEQYF.

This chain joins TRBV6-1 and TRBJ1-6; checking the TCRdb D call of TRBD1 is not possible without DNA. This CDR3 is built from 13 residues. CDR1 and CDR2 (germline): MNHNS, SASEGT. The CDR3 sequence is CASSREKGSPLHF.

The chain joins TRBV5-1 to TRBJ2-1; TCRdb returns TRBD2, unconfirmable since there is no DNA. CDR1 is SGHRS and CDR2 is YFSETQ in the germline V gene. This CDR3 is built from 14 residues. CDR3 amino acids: CASRPSAAYNEQFF.

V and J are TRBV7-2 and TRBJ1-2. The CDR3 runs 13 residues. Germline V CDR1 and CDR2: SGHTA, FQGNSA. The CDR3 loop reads CASSADSYYGYTF.

CDR3 in amino acids: CASSFDAPDTQYF. The gene calls are TRBV7-9 and TRBJ2-3. This CDR3 comprises 13 residues. Germline V gene lookup returns CDR1 SEHNR and CDR2 FQNEAQ (reference sequence). The full variable domain, completed using reference TRBV7-9 and TRBJ2-3, is DTGVSQNPRHKITKRGQNVTFRCDPISEHNRLYWYRQTLGQGPEFLTYFQNEAQLEKSRLLSDRFSAERPKGSFSTLEIQRTEQGDSAMYLCASSFDAPDTQYFGPGTRLTVL.

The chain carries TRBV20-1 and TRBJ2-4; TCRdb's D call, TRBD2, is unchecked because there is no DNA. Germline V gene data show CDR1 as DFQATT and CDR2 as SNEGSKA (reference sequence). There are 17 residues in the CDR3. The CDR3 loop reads CSAREAGGAGAKNIQYF.

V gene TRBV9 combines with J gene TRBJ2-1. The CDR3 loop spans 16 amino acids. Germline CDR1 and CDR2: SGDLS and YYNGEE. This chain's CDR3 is CASADRGSSSYNEQFF.

CDR3: CASSLKRASGANVLTF. The rearrangement joins TRBV5-1 to TRBJ2-6. The germline V gene has CDR1 SGHRS and CDR2 YFSETQ. The CDR3 is 16 residues long.

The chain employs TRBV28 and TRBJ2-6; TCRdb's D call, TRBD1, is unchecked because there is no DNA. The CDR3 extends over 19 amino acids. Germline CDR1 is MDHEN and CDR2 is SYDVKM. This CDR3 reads CASSLVPTGRRSGANVLTF.

The CDR3 is CSAVYFSYNSPLHF. The genes are TRBV20-1 and TRBJ1-6. The CDR3 extends over 14 amino acids. The germline V gene has CDR1 DFQATT and CDR2 SNEGSKA (reference sequence).

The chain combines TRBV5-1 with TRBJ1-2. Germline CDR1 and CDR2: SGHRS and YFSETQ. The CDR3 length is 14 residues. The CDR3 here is CASSLRTVGDGYTF.

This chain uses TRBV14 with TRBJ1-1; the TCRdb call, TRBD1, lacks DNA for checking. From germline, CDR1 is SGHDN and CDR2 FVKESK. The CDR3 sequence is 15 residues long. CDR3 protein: CASSQAGTGVRWAFF.

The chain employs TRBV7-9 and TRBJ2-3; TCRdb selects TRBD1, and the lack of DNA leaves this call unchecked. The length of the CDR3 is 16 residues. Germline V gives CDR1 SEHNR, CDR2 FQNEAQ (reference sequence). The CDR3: CASSLDIPGPTDTQYF.

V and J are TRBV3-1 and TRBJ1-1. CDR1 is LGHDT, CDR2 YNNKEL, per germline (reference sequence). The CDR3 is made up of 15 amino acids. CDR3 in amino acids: CASSQGARDTAEAFF.

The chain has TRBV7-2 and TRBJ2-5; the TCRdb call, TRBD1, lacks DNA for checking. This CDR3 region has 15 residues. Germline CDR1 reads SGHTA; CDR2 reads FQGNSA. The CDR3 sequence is CASTGSPGVSETQYF.

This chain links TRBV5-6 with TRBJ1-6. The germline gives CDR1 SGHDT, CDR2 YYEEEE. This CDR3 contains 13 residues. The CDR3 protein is CASSFGTGGPLHF.

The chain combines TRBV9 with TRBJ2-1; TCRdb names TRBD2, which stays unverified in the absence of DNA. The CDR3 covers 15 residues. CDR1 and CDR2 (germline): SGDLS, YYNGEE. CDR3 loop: CASSPLAGGRNEQFF.

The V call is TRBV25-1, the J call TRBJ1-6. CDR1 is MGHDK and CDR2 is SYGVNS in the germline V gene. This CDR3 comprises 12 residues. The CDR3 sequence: CASSEWEGPLHF.

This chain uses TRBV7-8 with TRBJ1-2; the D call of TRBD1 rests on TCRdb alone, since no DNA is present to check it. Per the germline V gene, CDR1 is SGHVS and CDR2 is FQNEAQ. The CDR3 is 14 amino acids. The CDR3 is CASSLATGAYGYTF.

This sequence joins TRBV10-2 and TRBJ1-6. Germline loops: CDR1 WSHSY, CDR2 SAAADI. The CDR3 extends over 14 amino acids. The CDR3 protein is CASGRDIKSSPLHF.